This T cell receptor beta chain originates from a study of cytomegalovirus exposure and HLA in healthy donors. Study conclusions and caveats: First-cohort TCR clusters tended to co-occur in the 130 or so validation repertoires, a later analysis found. Cytomegalovirus status, reportedly, was diagnosed with high specificity and sensitivity by the classifier.

V shed 5 bases, J shed 0 bases, and the junction held 12 bases outside the gene matches. The length of the CDR3 is 18 residues. Germline lookup yields CDR1 LNHDA and CDR2 SQIVND (reference sequence). TCRdb's table, derived via immunoSEQ multiplex PCR, lists solely in-frame clones and lacks some. Seen here are 130,000 to 150,000 clones, 87% observed once, and the top ten hold under 5%. The donors formed part of the approximately 110-subject validation cohort, distinct from the approximately 640-subject first cohort. As concerns this clone: Its antigen is undetermined.

The sample consisted of PBMCs. The receptor was isolated from a man aged 18 to 30 in good health and CMV-seropositive. The chain links TRBV19 to TRBJ2-1; TRBD2 matches 8 bases. The CDR3 here is CASSPRGLAGSSYNEQFF. The CDR3 DNA reads TGTGCCAGTAGTCCTAGGGGTCTAGCGGGCAGCTCCTACAATGAGCAGTTCTTC.